Reported below is one T cell receptor beta chain. This specimen comes from a study of neoadjuvant anti-PD-1 for oral cavity cancer. The V gene lost 3 bases and the J gene lost 2 bases, with 20 bases spanning the gap. CDR1 is MNHNS and CDR2 is SASEGT in the germline V gene. The CDR3 is 17 amino acids. Sequenced by immunoSEQ multiplex PCR; TCRdb stores in-frame clones only, minus some. The sample includes 11,000 to 15,000 clones, roughly 73% of them seen just once. This chain joins TRBV6-1 and TRBJ2-7, with D possibly being TRBD2 (7 bases). The specimen comprised PBMCs, sampled before nivolumab (anti-PD-1) treatment. The source of this sequence is a person aged 35 to 85 with oral cavity squamous cell carcinoma. CDR3 protein: CASSERGTGGLTYEQYF. In DNA form, the CDR3 reads TGTGCCAGCAGTGAGAGGGGGACGGGAGGTCTGACCTACGAGCAGTACTTC.